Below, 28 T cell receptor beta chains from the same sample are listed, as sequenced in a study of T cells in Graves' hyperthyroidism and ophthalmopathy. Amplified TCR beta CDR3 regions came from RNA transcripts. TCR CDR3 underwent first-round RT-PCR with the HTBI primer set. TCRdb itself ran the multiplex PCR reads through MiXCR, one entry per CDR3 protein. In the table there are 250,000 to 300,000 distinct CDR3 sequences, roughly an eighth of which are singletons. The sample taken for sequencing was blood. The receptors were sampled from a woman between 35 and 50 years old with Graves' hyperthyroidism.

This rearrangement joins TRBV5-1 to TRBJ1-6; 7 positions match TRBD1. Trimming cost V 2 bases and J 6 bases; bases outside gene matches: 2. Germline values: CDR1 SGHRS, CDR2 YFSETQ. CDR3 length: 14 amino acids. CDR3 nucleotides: TGCGCCAGCAGCTTCGGGGACAGTAATTCACCCCTCCACTTT. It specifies CASSFGDSNSPLHF.

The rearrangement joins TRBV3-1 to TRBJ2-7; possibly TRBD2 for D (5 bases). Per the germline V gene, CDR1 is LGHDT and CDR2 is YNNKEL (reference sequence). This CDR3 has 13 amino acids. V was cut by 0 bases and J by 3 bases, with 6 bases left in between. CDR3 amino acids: CASSQERGYEQYF. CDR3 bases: TGTGCCAGCAGCCAAGAACGGGGCTACGAGCAGTACTTC.

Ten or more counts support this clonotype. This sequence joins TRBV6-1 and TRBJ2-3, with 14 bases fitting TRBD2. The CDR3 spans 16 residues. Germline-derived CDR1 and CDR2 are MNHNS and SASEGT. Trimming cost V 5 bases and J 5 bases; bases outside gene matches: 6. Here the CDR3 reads CASSRRTSGRQDTQYF. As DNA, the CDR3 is TGTGCCAGCAGTCGACGGACTAGCGGGAGGCAAGATACGCAGTATTTT.

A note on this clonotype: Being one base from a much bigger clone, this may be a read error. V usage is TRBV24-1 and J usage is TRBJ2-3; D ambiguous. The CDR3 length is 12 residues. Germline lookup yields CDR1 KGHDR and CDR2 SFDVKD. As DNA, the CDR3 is TGTGCCACCAGTGCGGGCACAGATACGCGGTATTTT. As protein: CATSAGTDTRYF.

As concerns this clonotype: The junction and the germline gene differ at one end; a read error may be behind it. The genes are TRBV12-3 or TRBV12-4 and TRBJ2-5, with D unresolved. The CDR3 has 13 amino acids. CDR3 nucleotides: TGTGCCAGCGGTTTACAGCTCCAAGAGACCCAGTACTTC. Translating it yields CASGLQLQETQYF.

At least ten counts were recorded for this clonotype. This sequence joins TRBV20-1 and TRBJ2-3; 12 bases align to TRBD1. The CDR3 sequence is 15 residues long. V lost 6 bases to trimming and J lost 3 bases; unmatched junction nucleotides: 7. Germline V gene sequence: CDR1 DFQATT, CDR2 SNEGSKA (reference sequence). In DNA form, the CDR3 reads TGCAGTGCGACCGAGGGACAGGGGGCGACAGATACGCAGTATTTT. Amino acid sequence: CSATEGQGATDTQYF.

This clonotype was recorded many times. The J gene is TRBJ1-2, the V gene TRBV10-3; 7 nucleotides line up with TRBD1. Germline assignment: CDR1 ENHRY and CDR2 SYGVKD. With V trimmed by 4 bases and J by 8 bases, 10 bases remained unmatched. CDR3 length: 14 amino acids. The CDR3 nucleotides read TGTGCCATCAGTGGGGGACAGCTCCAAGAGGGCTACACCTTC. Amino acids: CAISGGQLQEGYTF.

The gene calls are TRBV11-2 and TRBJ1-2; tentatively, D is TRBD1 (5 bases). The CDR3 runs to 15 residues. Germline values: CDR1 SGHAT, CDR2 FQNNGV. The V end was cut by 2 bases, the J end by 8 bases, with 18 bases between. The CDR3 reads CASSLTRGRSGGYTF. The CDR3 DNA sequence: TGTGCCAGCAGCTTAACTCGGGGACGGTCGGGAGGCTACACCTTC.

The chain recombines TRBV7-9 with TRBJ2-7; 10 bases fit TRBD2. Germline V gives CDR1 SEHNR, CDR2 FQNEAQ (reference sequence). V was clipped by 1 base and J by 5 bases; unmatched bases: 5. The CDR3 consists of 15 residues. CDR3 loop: CASSLVTSGIDEQYF. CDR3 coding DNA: TGTGCCAGCAGCTTAGTCACTAGCGGGATCGACGAGCAGTACTTC.

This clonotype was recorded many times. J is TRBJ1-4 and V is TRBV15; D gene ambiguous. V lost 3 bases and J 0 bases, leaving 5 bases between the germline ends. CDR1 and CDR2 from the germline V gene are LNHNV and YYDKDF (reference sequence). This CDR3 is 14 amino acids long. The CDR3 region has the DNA TGTGCCACCAGCAGGTCAGCAACTAATGAAAAACTGTTTTTT. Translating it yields CATSRSATNEKLFF.

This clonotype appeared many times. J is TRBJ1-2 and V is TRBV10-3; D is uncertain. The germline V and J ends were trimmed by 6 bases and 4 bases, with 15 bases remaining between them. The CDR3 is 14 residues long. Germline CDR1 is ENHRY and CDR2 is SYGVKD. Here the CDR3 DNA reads TGTGCCATCAGAGACCCCCTAACTGCCTATGGCTACACCTTC. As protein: CAIRDPLTAYGYTF.

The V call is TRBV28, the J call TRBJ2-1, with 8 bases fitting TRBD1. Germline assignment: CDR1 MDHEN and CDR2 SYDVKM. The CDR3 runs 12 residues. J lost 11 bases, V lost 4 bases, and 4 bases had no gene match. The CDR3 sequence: CASSSDRGQQFF. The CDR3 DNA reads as TGTGCCAGCAGTTCCGACAGGGGACAGCAGTTCTTC.

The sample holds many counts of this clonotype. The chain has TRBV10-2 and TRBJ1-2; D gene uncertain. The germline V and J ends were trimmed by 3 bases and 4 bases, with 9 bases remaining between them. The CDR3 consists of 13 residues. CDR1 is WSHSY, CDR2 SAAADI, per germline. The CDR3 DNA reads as TGCGCCAGCAGTGACAGGAGAGGCTATGGCTACACCTTC. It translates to CASSDRRGYGYTF.

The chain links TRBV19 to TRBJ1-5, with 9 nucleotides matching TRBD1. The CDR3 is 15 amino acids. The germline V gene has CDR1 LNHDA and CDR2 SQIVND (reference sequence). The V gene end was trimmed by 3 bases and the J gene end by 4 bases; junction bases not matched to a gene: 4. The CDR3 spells CASSMGQGMNQPQHF. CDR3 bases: TGTGCCAGTAGTATGGGACAGGGAATGAATCAGCCCCAGCATTTT.

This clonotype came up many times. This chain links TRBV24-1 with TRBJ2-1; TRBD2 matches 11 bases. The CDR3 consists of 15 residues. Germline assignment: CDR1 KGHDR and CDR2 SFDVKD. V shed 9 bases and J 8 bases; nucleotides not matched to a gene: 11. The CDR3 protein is CATVGTSGPGYEQFF. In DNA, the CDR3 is TGTGCCACCGTCGGGACTAGCGGTCCAGGTTATGAGCAGTTCTTC.

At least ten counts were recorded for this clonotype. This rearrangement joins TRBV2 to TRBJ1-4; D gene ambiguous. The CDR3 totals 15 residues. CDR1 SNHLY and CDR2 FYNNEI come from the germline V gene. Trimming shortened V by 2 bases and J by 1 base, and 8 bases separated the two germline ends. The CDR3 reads CASSESVETNEKLFF. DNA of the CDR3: TGTGCCAGCAGTGAAAGCGTTGAAACTAATGAAAAACTGTTTTTT.

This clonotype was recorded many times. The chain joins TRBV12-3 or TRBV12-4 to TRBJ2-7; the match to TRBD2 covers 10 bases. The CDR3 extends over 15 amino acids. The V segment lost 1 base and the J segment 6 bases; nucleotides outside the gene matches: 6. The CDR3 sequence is CASSLVTSGASEQYF. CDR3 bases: TGTGCCAGCAGTTTAGTCACTAGCGGGGCTTCCGAGCAGTACTTC.

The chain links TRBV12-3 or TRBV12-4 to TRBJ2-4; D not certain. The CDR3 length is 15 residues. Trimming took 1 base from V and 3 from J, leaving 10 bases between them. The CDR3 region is CASSLGSRRKNIQYF. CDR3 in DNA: TGTGCCAGCAGTTTAGGTTCAAGACGCAAAAACATTCAGTACTTC.

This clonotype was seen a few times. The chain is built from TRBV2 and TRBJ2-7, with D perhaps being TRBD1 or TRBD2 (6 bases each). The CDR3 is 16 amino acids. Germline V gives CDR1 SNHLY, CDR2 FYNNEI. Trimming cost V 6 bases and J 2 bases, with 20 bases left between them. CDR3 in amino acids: CASSGGRWTVTYEQYF. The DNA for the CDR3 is TGTGCCAGCAGCGGGGGTAGGTGGACAGTAACCTACGAGCAGTACTTC.

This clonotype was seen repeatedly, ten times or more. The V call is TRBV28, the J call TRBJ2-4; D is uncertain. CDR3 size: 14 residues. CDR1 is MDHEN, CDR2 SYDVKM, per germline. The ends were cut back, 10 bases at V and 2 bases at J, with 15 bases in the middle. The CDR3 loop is CATLGSSPKNIQYF. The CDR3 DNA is TGTGCCACCTTGGGTAGCTCTCCCAAAAACATTCAGTACTTC.

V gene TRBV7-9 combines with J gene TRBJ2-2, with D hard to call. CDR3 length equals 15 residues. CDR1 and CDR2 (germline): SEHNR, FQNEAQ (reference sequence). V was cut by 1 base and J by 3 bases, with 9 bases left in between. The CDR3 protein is CASSLERHYTGELFF. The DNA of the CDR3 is TGTGCCAGCAGCTTAGAGCGACACTACACCGGGGAGCTGTTTTTT.

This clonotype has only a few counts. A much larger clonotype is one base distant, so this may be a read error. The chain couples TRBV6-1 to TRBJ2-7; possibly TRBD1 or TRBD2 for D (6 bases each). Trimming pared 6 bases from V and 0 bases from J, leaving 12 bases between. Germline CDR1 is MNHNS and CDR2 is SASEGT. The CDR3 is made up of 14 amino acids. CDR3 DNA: TGTGCCAGCAGGGGACGGGGGCACTCCTACGAGCAGTACTTC. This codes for CASRGRGHSYEQYF.

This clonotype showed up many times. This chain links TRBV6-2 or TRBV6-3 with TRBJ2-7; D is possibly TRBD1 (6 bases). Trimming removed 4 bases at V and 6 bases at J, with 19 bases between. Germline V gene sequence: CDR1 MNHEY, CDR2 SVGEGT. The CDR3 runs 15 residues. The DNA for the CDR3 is TGTGCCAGCAGTTGGTCAGGGGAGTTAAACCGCGAGCAGTACTTC. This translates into CASSWSGELNREQYF.

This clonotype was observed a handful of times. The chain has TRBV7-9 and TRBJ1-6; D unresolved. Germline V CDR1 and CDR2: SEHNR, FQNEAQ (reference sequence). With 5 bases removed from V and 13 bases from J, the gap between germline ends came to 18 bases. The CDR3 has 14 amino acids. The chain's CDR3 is CASSPWTLVSPLHF. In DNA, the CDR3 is TGTGCCAGCAGCCCGTGGACCTTAGTGTCGCCCCTCCACTTT.

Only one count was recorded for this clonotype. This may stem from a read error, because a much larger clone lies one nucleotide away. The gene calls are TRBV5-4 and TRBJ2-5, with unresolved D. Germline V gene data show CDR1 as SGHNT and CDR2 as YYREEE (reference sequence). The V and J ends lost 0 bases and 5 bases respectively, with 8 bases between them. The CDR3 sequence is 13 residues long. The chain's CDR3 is CASSLDADETQYF. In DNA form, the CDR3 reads TGTGCCAGCAGCTTGGACGCGGATGAGACCCAGTACTTC.

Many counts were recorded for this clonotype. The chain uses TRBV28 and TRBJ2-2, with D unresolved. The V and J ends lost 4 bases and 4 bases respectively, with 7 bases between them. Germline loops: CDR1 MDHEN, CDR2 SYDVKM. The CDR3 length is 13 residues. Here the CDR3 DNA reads TGTGCCAGCAGTTCTTACCCCACCGGGGAGCTGTTTTTT. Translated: CASSSYPTGELFF.

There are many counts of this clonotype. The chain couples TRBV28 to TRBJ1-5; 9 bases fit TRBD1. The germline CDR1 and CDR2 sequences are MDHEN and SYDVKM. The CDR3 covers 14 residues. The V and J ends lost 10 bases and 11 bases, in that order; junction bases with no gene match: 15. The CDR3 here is CATKRDRATWAQHF. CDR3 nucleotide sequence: TGTGCCACCAAGCGGGACAGGGCTACATGGGCCCAGCATTTT.

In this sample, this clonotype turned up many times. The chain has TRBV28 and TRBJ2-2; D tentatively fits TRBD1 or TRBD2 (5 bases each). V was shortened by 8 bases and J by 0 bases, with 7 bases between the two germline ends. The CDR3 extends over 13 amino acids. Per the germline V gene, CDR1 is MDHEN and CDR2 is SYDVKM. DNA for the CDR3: TGTGCCAGCCGGGGCACGAACACCGGGGAGCTGTTTTTT. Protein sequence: CASRGTNTGELFF.